A single sample gave rise to the 25 T cell receptor beta chains below, sequenced in a study of response to subunit inactivated influenza vaccine. TCRdb reprocessed the RT-PCR reads with MiXCR, giving one entry per CDR3 protein. The sample contains roughly 500,000 distinct CDR3 sequences, approximately 22% of which appear only once. These data also formed part of another study, on T cells expressing NK-cell markers. From that study: TCR beta cDNA was made by 5'RACE template switching with UMIs.

Material: CD4+ T cells sorted from PBMCs, obtained 11 to 12 days after vaccination. The receptors derive from a man in his fifties who received an inactivated influenza vaccine.

The J gene is TRBJ2-1, the V gene TRBV14; no firm D call. V was pared by 3 bases and J by 8 bases, with 11 bases between. This CDR3 has 13 amino acids. CDR1 and CDR2 (germline): SGHDN, FVKESK. This CDR3 reads CASSQNIVYEQFF. The CDR3 nucleotides are TGTGCCAGCAGCCAGAACATCGTCTATGAGCAGTTCTTC.

This clonotype showed up many times. The J gene is TRBJ2-5, the V gene TRBV5-1, with TRBD1 matching over 7 bases. Per germline, CDR1 SGHRS and CDR2 YFSETQ. The CDR3 is made up of 14 amino acids. V lost 0 bases, J lost 3 bases, and 2 bases stayed unmatched. CDR3 in amino acids: CASSLATGEETQYF. Written as DNA, the CDR3 is TGCGCCAGCAGCTTGGCTACAGGGGAAGAGACCCAGTACTTC.

This clonotype was counted between two and nine times. The chain employs TRBV12-3 or TRBV12-4 and TRBJ2-6; TRBD1 aligns across 8 bases. Unmatched junction bases numbered 10, after V lost 5 bases and J lost 1 base. The CDR3 has 18 amino acids. In DNA form, the CDR3 reads TGTGCCAGCAGTCCAAGGACAGGGAGGATATCTGGGGCCAACGTCCTGACTTTC. This translates into CASSPRTGRISGANVLTF.

This clonotype was picked up a small number of times. The chain employs TRBV29-1 and TRBJ2-7; tentatively, D is TRBD2 (6 bases). The CDR3 extends over 11 amino acids. Germline-derived CDR1 and CDR2 are SQVTM and ANQGSEA. Trimming cost V 6 bases and J 3 bases, with 9 bases left between them. The CDR3 DNA reads TGCAGCGTAACGGGGGTCTACGAGCAGTACTTC. Its translation: CSVTGVYEQYF.

This chain connects TRBV3-1 to TRBJ1-1; unclear D gene. The CDR3 loop spans 14 amino acids. V was cut by 4 bases and J by 1 base, with 10 bases left in between. Germline-derived CDR1 and CDR2 are LGHDT and YNNKEL (reference sequence). In DNA form, the CDR3 reads TGTGCCAGCAGCCGAAGATTTTCGAACACTGAAGCTTTCTTT. Protein product: CASSRRFSNTEAFF.

Concerning this clonotype: One junction end does not reproduce the germline sequence, and a read error may be involved. The chain carries TRBV20-1 and TRBJ1-4; 8 nucleotides line up with TRBD1. This CDR3 is 14 amino acids long. Germline CDR1 DFQATT, CDR2 SNEGSKA (reference sequence). The CDR3 loop is CSARSGGAGEKLFF. Here the CDR3 DNA reads TGCAGCGCTAGATCAGGGGGCGCGGGAGAAAAACTGTTTTTT.

The V and J genes are TRBV7-6 and TRBJ2-5; D gene unclear. V lost 4 bases, J lost 2 bases, and 23 bases lay in between. This CDR3 is built from 18 residues. Germline V CDR1 and CDR2: SGHVS, FNYEAQ. The CDR3 here is CASSSLSRQASVQETQYF. For the CDR3, the DNA is TGTGCCAGCAGCTCACTCTCACGGCAGGCCAGCGTACAAGAGACCCAGTACTTC.

J is TRBJ1-2 and V is TRBV20-1, with 7 bases fitting TRBD1. V lost 4 bases and J lost 7; bases outside the gene matches: 6. Germline-derived CDR1 and CDR2 are DFQATT and SNEGSKA (reference sequence). The CDR3 has 12 amino acids. The CDR3 reads CSAKGQVRGYTF. CDR3 DNA sequence: TGCAGTGCTAAAGGACAGGTTCGTGGCTACACCTTC.

The J gene is TRBJ2-7, the V gene TRBV7-2; possible D gene TRBD1, 7 bases. V gave up 1 base and J gave up 6 bases, with 16 bases separating them. The V gene's germline CDR1 is SGHTA and CDR2 FQGNSA. The CDR3 totals 15 residues. Written as DNA, the CDR3 is TGTGCCAGCAGCTTAGTAGTAGGGCAGGGGGGCGAGCAGTACTTC. Residues: CASSLVVGQGGEQYF.

The rearrangement uses TRBV21-1 and TRBJ2-3; TRBD2 is taken as the D call from the table, unchecked against the DNA. TRBV21-1 represents a pseudogene. CDR3 length: 17 amino acids. The CDR3 loop is CASSKVEKTRARDTQYF. The CDR3 coding sequence is TGTGCCAGCAGCAAAGTCGAGAAGACGAGGGCTAGGGATACGCAGTATTTT.

The chain links TRBV11-1 to TRBJ1-4, with TRBD1 as a possible D gene (6 bases). CDR3 length equals 18 residues. V was trimmed by 6 bases and J by 8 bases, leaving 28 bases between them. Germline CDR1 is SGHAT and CDR2 is FQDESV (reference sequence). CDR3 nucleotides: TGTGCCAGCAGGGATACTGACAGGTATTTCAAGGGTAGAGAAAAACTGTTTTTT. Protein product: CASRDTDRYFKGREKLFF.

In its sample, this clonotype was seen a few times. This chain connects TRBV6-2 or TRBV6-3 to TRBJ2-1, with 11 bases matching TRBD2. The junction had 4 bases not matched to a gene; V was cut back by 2 bases and J by 1 base. Germline-derived CDR1 and CDR2 are MNHEY and SVGEGT. The CDR3 extends over 17 amino acids. CDR3 sequence: CASSYGGLADSYNEQFF. In nucleotides, the CDR3 is TGTGCCAGCAGTTACGGGGGACTAGCGGATTCCTACAATGAGCAGTTCTTC.

In its sample, this clonotype was seen once. The V and J genes are TRBV12-3 or TRBV12-4 and TRBJ1-2, with D unresolved. The CDR3 is 13 residues long. Trimming shortened V by 6 bases and J by 3 bases, and 11 bases separated the two germline ends. DNA of the CDR3: TGTGCCAGCAGAACCCGGTCCCACTATGGCTACACCTTC. Translation gives CASRTRSHYGYTF.

V is TRBV6-1 and J is TRBJ1-5; the match to TRBD1 covers 9 bases. This CDR3 region has 17 residues. In germline, CDR1 is MNHNS, CDR2 SASEGT. The V segment lost 8 bases and the J segment 4 bases; nucleotides outside the gene matches: 15. CDR3 sequence (DNA): TGTGCCAGCCAGCCCTCTTACAGGGGGCGCAGAAATCAGCCCCAGCATTTT. Translating it yields CASQPSYRGRRNQPQHF.

This clonotype was observed a handful of times. V and J are TRBV12-3 or TRBV12-4 and TRBJ1-4, with D tentatively TRBD1 (6 bases). The CDR3 length is 15 residues. V was cut by 3 bases and J by 5 bases, with 13 bases left in between. CDR3 sequence: CASSFGGAVNEKLFF. The CDR3 DNA reads TGTGCCAGCAGTTTCGGGGGGGCTGTGAATGAAAAACTGTTTTTT.

This clonotype was seen a handful of times. This chain connects TRBV6-1 to TRBJ1-6, with TRBD1 matching over 8 bases. The junction had 7 bases not matched to a gene; V was cut back by 5 bases and J by 7 bases. Germline values: CDR1 MNHNS, CDR2 SASEGT. The CDR3 has 15 amino acids. CDR3 bases: TGTGCCAGCAGTCTATTAGGACAGGGCAATTCACCCCTCCACTTT. It codes for CASSLLGQGNSPLHF.

This clonotype was observed a handful of times. This chain joins TRBV6-4 and TRBJ2-3; unclear D gene. The CDR3 consists of 15 residues. Per germline, CDR1 MRHNA and CDR2 SNTAGT. V lost 2 bases to trimming and J lost 1 base, with 10 bases between them. This CDR3 is CASSDPGVGTDTQYF. The CDR3 DNA reads as TGTGCCAGCAGTGACCCCGGCGTGGGCACAGATACGCAGTATTTT.

The J gene is TRBJ2-3, the V gene TRBV6-1; D might be TRBD2 (6 bases). Germline-derived CDR1 and CDR2 are MNHNS and SASEGT. V lost 4 bases and J 6 bases, leaving 20 bases between the germline ends. The CDR3 is 16 amino acids. The CDR3 loop is CASSARTGLLSDTQYF. DNA of the CDR3: TGTGCCAGCAGTGCCCGAACGGGACTCCTAAGCGATACGCAGTATTTT.

This clonotype occurred many times. CDR3 nucleotide sequence: TGCGCCAGCAGCTTTCAAGACCAGGGGGTGAACACTGAAGCTTTCTTT. It codes for CASSFQDQGVNTEAFF. The chain carries TRBV5-1 and TRBJ1-1; 7 nucleotides line up with TRBD1. The CDR3 extends over 16 amino acids. Germline-derived CDR1 and CDR2 are SGHRS and YFSETQ. Unmatched junction bases numbered 7, after V lost 2 bases and J lost 0 bases.

The chain links TRBV20-1 to TRBJ2-4; 11 bases line up with TRBD2. After removal of 5 bases from V and 0 bases from J, the junction contained 3 bases not matched to a gene. The CDR3 loop spans 15 amino acids. Germline CDR1 reads DFQATT; CDR2 reads SNEGSKA (reference sequence). This CDR3 reads CSAPTSGIAKNIQYF. The CDR3 region has the DNA TGCAGTGCTCCGACTAGCGGGATAGCCAAAAACATTCAGTACTTC.

The CDR3 protein is CASSIAEGPNYGYTF. The CDR3 bases are TGTGCCAGTAGTATTGCGGAAGGGCCTAACTATGGCTACACCTTC. The chain links TRBV19 to TRBJ1-2, with D hard to call. The germline V and J ends were trimmed by 3 bases and 0 bases, with 11 bases remaining between them. Germline values: CDR1 LNHDA, CDR2 SQIVND (reference sequence). This CDR3 contains 15 residues. Using reference TRBV19 and TRBJ1-2 for the parts outside the CDR3, the full variable domain is DGGITQSPKYLFRKEGQNVTLSCEQNLNHDAMYWYRQDPGQGLRLIYYSQIVNDFQKGDIAEGYSVSREKKESFPLTVTSAQKNPTAFYLCASSIAEGPNYGYTFGSGTRLTVV.

The V and J genes are TRBV6-1 and TRBJ2-1; 7 nucleotides agree with TRBD1. This CDR3 has 19 amino acids. V lost 6 bases, J lost 4 bases, and 21 bases stayed unmatched. Germline V gene lookup returns CDR1 MNHNS and CDR2 SASEGT. The CDR3 nucleotides are TGTGCCAGCAGCGCAATTCTTACTCACCGGGACAGTAATTACAATGAGCAGTTCTTC. As protein: CASSAILTHRDSNYNEQFF.

The gene calls are TRBV7-9 and TRBJ2-7; D may be TRBD1 or TRBD2 (6 bases each). The germline V gene encodes CDR1 SEHNR and CDR2 FQNEAQ (reference sequence). This CDR3 has 14 residues. V was pared by 3 bases and J by 2 bases, with 11 bases between. The CDR3 nucleotides are TGTGCCAGCAGCTTTGACGGGGGCCCCTACGAGCAGTACTTC. Translation gives CASSFDGGPYEQYF. Filled out from reference TRBV7-9 and TRBJ2-7, the complete variable domain reads DTGVSQNPRHKITKRGQNVTFRCDPISEHNRLYWYRQTLGQGPEFLTYFQNEAQLEKSRLLSDRFSAERPKGSFSTLEIQRTEQGDSAMYLCASSFDGGPYEQYFGPGTRLTVT.

The chain combines TRBV15 with TRBJ2-2; unclear D gene. CDR1 and CDR2 from the germline V gene are LNHNV and YYDKDF (reference sequence). The length of the CDR3 is 14 residues. With 3 bases removed from V and 11 bases from J, the gap between germline ends came to 16 bases. In DNA form, the CDR3 reads TGTGCCACCAGCAGGGCCGGTCCTACTGTCGAGCTGTTTTTT. It yields the protein CATSRAGPTVELFF.

This chain uses TRBV20-1 with TRBJ1-2; D is perhaps TRBD1 (5 bases). V was shortened by 3 bases and J by 5 bases, with 13 bases between the two germline ends. Germline V CDR1 and CDR2: DFQATT, SNEGSKA (reference sequence). This CDR3 region has 13 residues. The CDR3 protein is CSASRGKGYGYTF. Written as DNA, the CDR3 is TGCAGTGCTAGCCGGGGGAAAGGATATGGCTACACCTTC.